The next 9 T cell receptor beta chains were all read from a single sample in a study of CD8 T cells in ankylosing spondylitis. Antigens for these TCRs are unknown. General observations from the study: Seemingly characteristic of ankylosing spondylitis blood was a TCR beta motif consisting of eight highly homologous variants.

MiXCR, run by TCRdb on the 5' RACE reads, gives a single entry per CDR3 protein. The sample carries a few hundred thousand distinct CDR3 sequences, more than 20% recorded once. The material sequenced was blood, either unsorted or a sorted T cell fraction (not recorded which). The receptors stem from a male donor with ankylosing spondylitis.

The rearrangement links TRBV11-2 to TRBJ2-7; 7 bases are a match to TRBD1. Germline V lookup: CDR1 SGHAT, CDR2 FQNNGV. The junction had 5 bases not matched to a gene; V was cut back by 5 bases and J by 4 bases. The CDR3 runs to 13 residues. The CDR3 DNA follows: TGTGCCAGCAGCCTCGGACAGGATTACGAGCAGTACTTC. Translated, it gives CASSLGQDYEQYF.

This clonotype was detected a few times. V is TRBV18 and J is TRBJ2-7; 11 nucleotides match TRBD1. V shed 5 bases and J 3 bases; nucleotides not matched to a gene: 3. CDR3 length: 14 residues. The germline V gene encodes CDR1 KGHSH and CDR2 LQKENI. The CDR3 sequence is CASSRGQGGYEQYF. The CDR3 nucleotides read TGTGCCAGCTCAAGGGGACAGGGGGGCTACGAGCAGTACTTC.

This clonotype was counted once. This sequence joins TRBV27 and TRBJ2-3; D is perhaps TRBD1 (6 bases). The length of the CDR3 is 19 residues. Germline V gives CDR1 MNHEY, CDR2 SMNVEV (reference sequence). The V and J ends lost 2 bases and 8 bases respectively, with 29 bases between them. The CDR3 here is CASSLTGSPRAEGRTTQYF. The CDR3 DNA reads TGTGCCAGCAGTTTAACAGGGTCGCCTAGAGCCGAGGGCCGGACTACGCAGTATTTT.

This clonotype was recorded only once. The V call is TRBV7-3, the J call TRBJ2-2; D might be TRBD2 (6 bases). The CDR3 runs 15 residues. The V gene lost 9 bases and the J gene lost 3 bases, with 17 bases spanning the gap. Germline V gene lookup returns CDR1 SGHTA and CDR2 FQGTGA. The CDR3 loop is CASQFTSSYTGELFF. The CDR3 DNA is TGTGCCAGTCAATTTACTAGCTCCTACACCGGGGAGCTGTTTTTT.

The CDR3 spells CAWSGGNLDTQYF. The CDR3 bases are TGTGCCTGGAGTGGGGGAAATCTGGATACGCAGTATTTT. The chain combines TRBV30 with TRBJ2-3; D unclear. CDR3 size: 13 residues. CDR1 and CDR2 from the germline V gene are GTSNPN and SVGIG (reference sequence). V was clipped by 1 base and J by 6 bases, with 11 bases between them.

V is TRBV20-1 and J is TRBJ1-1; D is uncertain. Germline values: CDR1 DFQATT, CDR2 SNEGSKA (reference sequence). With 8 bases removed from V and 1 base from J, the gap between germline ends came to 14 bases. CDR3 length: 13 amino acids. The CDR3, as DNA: TGCAGTAATACAGCCGCGGCGAACACTGAAGCTTTCTTT. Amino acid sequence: CSNTAAANTEAFF.

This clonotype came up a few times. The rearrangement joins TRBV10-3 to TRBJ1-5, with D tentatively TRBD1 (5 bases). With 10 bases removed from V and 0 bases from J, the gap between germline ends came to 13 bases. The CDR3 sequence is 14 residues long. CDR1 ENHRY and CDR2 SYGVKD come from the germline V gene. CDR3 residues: CATGAVNSNQPQHF. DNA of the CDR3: TGTGCCACCGGGGCCGTTAATAGCAATCAGCCCCAGCATTTT.

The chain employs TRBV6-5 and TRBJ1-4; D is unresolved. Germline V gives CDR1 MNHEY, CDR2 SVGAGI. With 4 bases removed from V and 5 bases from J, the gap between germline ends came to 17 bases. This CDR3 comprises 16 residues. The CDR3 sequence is CASSLKGNSENEKLFF. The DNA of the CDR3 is TGTGCCAGCAGTTTGAAAGGGAATTCGGAAAATGAAAAACTGTTTTTT.

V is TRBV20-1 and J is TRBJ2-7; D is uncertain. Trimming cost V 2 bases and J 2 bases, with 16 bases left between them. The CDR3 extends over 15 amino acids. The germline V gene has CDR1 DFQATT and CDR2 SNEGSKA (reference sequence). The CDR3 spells CSARSRVGTAYEQYF. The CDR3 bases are TGCAGTGCTAGATCCCGGGTGGGCACCGCCTACGAGCAGTACTTC.